What follows describes a single T cell receptor beta chain. Antigen specificity is unknown. The repertoire was sequenced with immunoSEQ multiplex PCR; TCRdb's copy has only in-frame clones and lacks some. The sample has roughly 58,000 clones; 75% to 90% are singletons. CDR1 is LNHDA and CDR2 is SQIVND in the germline V gene (reference sequence). V shed 0 bases and J 10 bases; nucleotides not matched to a gene: 3. The CDR3 is 14 amino acids. The data originate from a study of lymphopenia after photon versus proton radiotherapy. Findings of the study overall: A bigger post-nadir fall in TCR diversity correlated inversely with survival time in deceased patients. Post-nadir diversity loss with photons came from oligoclonal expansion, particularly CD8+ Temra cells. Under photons, naive T cells and diversity fell while effector/memory populations rose.

The material was peripheral blood, obtained from a patient treated with proton-based radiotherapy. The clonotype was recovered from an older man with esophageal cancer. The chain uses TRBV19 and TRBJ1-1, with TRBD1 matching 12 bases. The CDR3 coding sequence is TGTGCCAGTAGTATAGACCGGGACAGGGGGCGAGCTTTCTTT. Protein sequence: CASSIDRDRGRAFF.